This T cell receptor beta chain was found in a study of CD8+CD57+ T cells in acquired aplastic anemia. Regarding the study as a whole: Some 28 sequences, all CD8+ CDR3, were shared between patients and controls. For CD8+ Simpson's diversity, patients and controls showed no significant difference.

The table lists this clonotype with a few counts. Its specificity is unknown. Possible read error: a much larger clone is one base away. TCR beta VDJ and CDR3 profiling used genomic DNA as template. Each CDR3 protein gets one entry after TCRdb re-called the reads with MiXCR. The sample carries about 470,000 distinct CDR3 sequences, approximately 33% recorded once. Patients chosen for sequencing had shown CD8+CD57+ cell expansion by flow cytometry. Every one of the patients had aplastic anemia (severe, acquired). There was no therapy given to any patient before the blood sampling took place. Germline V CDR1 and CDR2: LNHDA, SQIVND (reference sequence). CDR3 size: 15 residues. V lost 0 bases, J lost 4 bases, and 10 bases lay in between.

The chain recombines TRBV19 with TRBJ1-5, with D tentatively TRBD1 (5 bases). The sample taken for sequencing was sorted CD4+, CD8+, or CD8+CD57+ T cells (not recorded which) from PBMCs. The sequence was obtained from a human donor with aplastic anemia. The CDR3 DNA is TGTGCCAGTAGTATAGAGCGGGGGTATAATCAGCCCCAGCATTTT. As protein: CASSIERGYNQPQHF.